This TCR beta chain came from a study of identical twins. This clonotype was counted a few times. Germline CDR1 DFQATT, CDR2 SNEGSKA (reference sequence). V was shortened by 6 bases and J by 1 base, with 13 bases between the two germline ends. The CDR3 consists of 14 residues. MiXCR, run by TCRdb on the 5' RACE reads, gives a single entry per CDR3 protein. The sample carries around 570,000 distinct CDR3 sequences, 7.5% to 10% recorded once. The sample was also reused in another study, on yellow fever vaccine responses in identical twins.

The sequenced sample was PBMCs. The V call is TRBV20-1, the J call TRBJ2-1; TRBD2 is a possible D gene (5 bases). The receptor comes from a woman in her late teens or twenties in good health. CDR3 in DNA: TGCAGTGCCAGTGAGACGGGGTCCTACAATGAGCAGTTCTTC. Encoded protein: CSASETGSYNEQFF.